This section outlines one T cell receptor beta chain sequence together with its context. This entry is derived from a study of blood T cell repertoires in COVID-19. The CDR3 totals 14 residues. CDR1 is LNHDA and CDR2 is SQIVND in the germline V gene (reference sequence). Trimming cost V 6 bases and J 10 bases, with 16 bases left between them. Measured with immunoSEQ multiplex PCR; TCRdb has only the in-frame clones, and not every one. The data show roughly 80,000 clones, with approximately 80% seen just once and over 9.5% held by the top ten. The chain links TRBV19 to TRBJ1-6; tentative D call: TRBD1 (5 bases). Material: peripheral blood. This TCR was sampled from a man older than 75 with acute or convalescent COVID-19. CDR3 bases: TGTGCCAGTAGAACAGGAACGGGCTACTCACCCCTCCACTTT. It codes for CASRTGTGYSPLHF. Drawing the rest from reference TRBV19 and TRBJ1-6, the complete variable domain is DGGITQSPKYLFRKEGQNVTLSCEQNLNHDAMYWYRQDPGQGLRLIYYSQIVNDFQKGDIAEGYSVSREKKESFPLTVTSAQKNPTAFYLCASRTGTGYSPLHFGNGTRLTVT.